One sample yielded the 13 T cell receptor beta chains listed below, sequenced in a study of blood T cell repertoires in COVID-19. Measured with immunoSEQ multiplex PCR; TCRdb has only the in-frame clones, and not every one. In the table there are tens of thousands of clones, about 87% of which are singletons. The sequenced sample was peripheral blood. The receptors derive from a man aged 45-65 years with active COVID-19.

The chain's CDR3 is CASSSGQGGEKLFF. The CDR3 bases are TGTGCCAGCAGCTCGGGACAGGGGGGGGAAAAACTGTTTTTT. The genes are TRBV7-2 and TRBJ1-4, with 11 bases matching TRBD1. The J segment lost 8 bases and the V segment lost 4 bases, leaving 3 bases of the junction unmatched. This CDR3 has 14 amino acids. CDR1 is SGHTA, CDR2 FQGNSA, per germline.

This clone occurred once. V and J are TRBV6-5 and TRBJ1-2; D is perhaps TRBD1 (6 bases). V lost 1 base and J 7 bases, leaving 19 bases between the germline ends. Germline V lookup: CDR1 MNHEY, CDR2 SVGAGI. This CDR3 has 16 amino acids. CDR3 nucleotides: TGTGCCAGCAGTTACTTAAGGGTCAGGGGCGCATCTGGCTACACCTTC. Amino acids: CASSYLRVRGASGYTF.

This rearrangement joins TRBV6-5 to TRBJ1-1; unclear D gene. V was shortened by 5 bases and J by 5 bases, with 12 bases between the two germline ends. The CDR3 has 13 residues. The germline V gene encodes CDR1 MNHEY and CDR2 SVGAGI. DNA of the CDR3: TGTGCCAGCAGTCGCCTAGGGAGGACTGAAGCTTTCTTT. Translation gives CASSRLGRTEAFF.

The CDR3 nucleotides read TGTGCCAGTAGTACCGCGGGAGGGCCATCCTACGAGCAGTACTTC. Protein product: CASSTAGGPSYEQYF. The chain carries TRBV19 and TRBJ2-7, with 9 bases matching TRBD2. The CDR3 has 15 residues. Looked up from germline, CDR1 is LNHDA and CDR2 is SQIVND (reference sequence). J was trimmed by 1 base and V by 4 bases; bases with no gene match: 5.

This clone was detected once. The rearrangement uses TRBV5-4 and TRBJ1-1; D unclear. Germline-derived CDR1 and CDR2 are SGHNT and YYREEE (reference sequence). Trimming cost V 6 bases and J 1 base, with 13 bases left between them. CDR3 size: 14 residues. This CDR3 is CASTPEAQNTEAFF. The DNA for the CDR3 is TGTGCCAGCACCCCGGAGGCACAGAACACTGAAGCTTTCTTT. Looking up the rest from reference TRBV5-4 and TRBJ1-1 gives the full variable domain: ETGVTQSPTHLIKTRGQQVTLRCSSQSGHNTVSWYQQALGQGPQFIFQYYREEENGRGNFPPRFSGLQFPNYSSELNVNALELDDSALYLCASTPEAQNTEAFFGQGTRLTVV.

The chain combines TRBV24-1 with TRBJ2-3, with 12 bases that match TRBD2. The germline gives CDR1 KGHDR, CDR2 SFDVKD. CDR3 size: 17 residues. V was pared by 3 bases and J by 1 base, with 4 bases of the junction left unmatched. The CDR3 sequence: CATSDGRTSGGTDTQYF. CDR3 bases: TGTGCCACCAGTGATGGAAGGACTAGCGGGGGCACAGATACGCAGTATTTT.

The chain is built from TRBV5-1 and TRBJ1-2; D unresolved. The germline V gene has CDR1 SGHRS and CDR2 YFSETQ. Deletions cut 0 bases from V and 3 bases from J, with 9 bases between. CDR3 length: 14 residues. CDR3 sequence: CASSLEEADYGYTF. In nucleotides, the CDR3 is TGCGCCAGCAGCTTGGAGGAGGCAGACTATGGCTACACCTTC. Looking up the rest from reference TRBV5-1 and TRBJ1-2 gives the full variable domain: KAGVTQTPRYLIKTRGQQVTLSCSPISGHRSVSWYQQTPGQGLQFLFEYFSETQRNKGNFPGRFSGRQFSNSRSEMNVSTLELGDSALYLCASSLEEADYGYTFGSGTRLTVV.

The chain recombines TRBV9 with TRBJ2-1, with 8 bases that match TRBD2. V dropped 4 bases and J dropped 5; count of bases not matched to a gene: 14. CDR3 length: 17 amino acids. Germline CDR1 SGDLS, CDR2 YYNGEE. This CDR3 reads CASSPRLGLGVNNEQFF. The CDR3 DNA is TGTGCCAGCAGCCCGCGGTTGGGACTAGGGGTCAACAATGAGCAGTTCTTC.

Only one count was recorded for this clone. The chain links TRBV6-2 or TRBV6-3 to TRBJ2-7; TRBD2 matches at 10 bases. With V trimmed by 4 bases and J by 3 bases, 9 bases remained unmatched. The CDR3 totals 16 residues. Germline lookup yields CDR1 MNHEY and CDR2 SVGEGT. The CDR3: CASSSGTSEVDYEQYF. In DNA form, the CDR3 reads TGTGCCAGCAGTTCCGGGACTAGCGAAGTAGACTACGAGCAGTACTTC.

The rearrangement joins TRBV7-2 to TRBJ1-1; possibly TRBD1 for D (5 bases). Per the germline V gene, CDR1 is SGHTA and CDR2 is FQGNSA. Trimming removed 3 bases from V and 8 bases from J, with 13 bases in between. This CDR3 is built from 13 residues. The CDR3 DNA follows: TGTGCCAGCAGCTTTATACAGGCCACAGAAGCTTTCTTT. Translating it yields CASSFIQATEAFF.

The genes are TRBV11-2 and TRBJ2-7; 7 bases align to TRBD1. J gave up 4 bases and V 1 base, and 4 bases lay outside the gene matches. The CDR3 loop spans 14 amino acids. The germline CDR1 and CDR2 sequences are SGHAT and FQNNGV. CDR3 sequence (DNA): TGTGCCAGCAGCTTAGGAAGGGGGCTTTACGAGCAGTACTTC. This gives the protein CASSLGRGLYEQYF.

The genes are TRBV19 and TRBJ2-2; 10 nucleotides align to TRBD1. The V gene's germline CDR1 is LNHDA and CDR2 SQIVND (reference sequence). V was clipped by 5 bases and J by 4 bases; unmatched bases: 13. This CDR3 has 18 residues. The chain's CDR3 is CASSVGQGKMAFTGELFF. CDR3 DNA sequence: TGTGCCAGTAGTGTGGGACAGGGGAAAATGGCGTTCACCGGGGAGCTGTTTTTT.

This chain joins TRBV6-5 and TRBJ2-7; perhaps TRBD2 as D (5 bases). The CDR3 has 14 residues. The V gene lost 2 bases and the J gene lost 0 bases, with 8 bases spanning the gap. Germline CDR1 reads MNHEY; CDR2 reads SVGAGI. The chain's CDR3 is CASSYEGDSYEQYF. The CDR3, as DNA: TGTGCCAGCAGTTACGAGGGAGACTCCTACGAGCAGTACTTC.